Below, 30 T cell receptor beta chains from the same sample are listed, as sequenced in a study of technical replicates of blood from four donors. The table came from immunoSEQ multiplex PCR; TCRdb's copy has only in-frame clones and leaves some out. This sample yields tens of thousands of clones, of which around 91% are seen a single time; 3% to 5% belongs to the top ten. The sample was PBMCs. Receptor source: a human donor in good health. Some clones in this sample may be carry-over from other donors' samples.

V and J are TRBV4-3 and TRBJ1-2, with TRBD1 as a possible D gene (6 bases). Per the germline V gene, CDR1 is LGHNA and CDR2 is YSLEER. The ends were cut back, 6 bases at V and 5 bases at J, with 16 bases in the middle. The CDR3 runs to 14 residues. CDR3: CASSPGGTSYGYTF. CDR3 bases: TGCGCCAGCAGTCCCGGGGGGACATCATATGGCTACACCTTC.

This clone was found once. This chain links TRBV21-1 with TRBJ1-4. TRBV21-1 constitutes a pseudogene. The CDR3 loop spans 16 amino acids. CDR3 residues: CASSRSPSPLNEKLFF. Written as DNA, the CDR3 is TGTGCCAGCAGCAGATCCCCGAGCCCACTTAATGAAAAACTGTTTTTT.

This chain uses TRBV6-6 with TRBJ1-2; a possible D gene is TRBD1 (6 bases). The germline gives CDR1 MNHNY, CDR2 SVGAGI (reference sequence). The CDR3 is made up of 14 amino acids. The germline V and J ends were trimmed by 2 bases and 4 bases, with 11 bases remaining between them. CDR3 loop: CASSYADRTYGYTF. CDR3 bases: TGTGCCAGCAGTTACGCTGACAGGACCTATGGCTACACCTTC.

The J gene is TRBJ1-2, the V gene TRBV5-6; D unclear. Trimming removed 2 bases at V and 4 bases at J, with 21 bases between. The CDR3 is 17 residues long. Germline CDR1 reads SGHDT; CDR2 reads YYEEEE. CDR3 in DNA: TGTGCCAGCAGCTTTGTGTTCCCCGAGGTAGATTTCTATGGCTACACCTTC. It yields the protein CASSFVFPEVDFYGYTF.

The rearrangement uses TRBV5-5 and TRBJ1-5, with 7 nucleotides matching TRBD1. The J segment lost 3 bases and the V segment lost 1 base, leaving 1 base of the junction unmatched. The CDR3 is 14 amino acids. CDR1 is SGHKS, CDR2 YYEKEE, per germline (reference sequence). The CDR3 DNA is TGTGCCAGCAGCTTGCAGGGGGTCAATCAGCCCCAGCATTTT. It codes for CASSLQGVNQPQHF.

This chain links TRBV29-1 with TRBJ2-7; tentatively, D is TRBD1 (5 bases). CDR1 is SQVTM, CDR2 ANQGSEA, per germline. This CDR3 comprises 13 residues. Trimming shortened V by 5 bases and J by 3 bases, and 14 bases separated the two germline ends. CDR3: CSVQKGSDYEQYF. The DNA of the CDR3 is TGCAGCGTTCAAAAGGGGTCCGACTACGAGCAGTACTTC.

The rearrangement links TRBV4-3 to TRBJ2-7, with D perhaps TRBD2 (5 bases). Germline V lookup: CDR1 LGHNA, CDR2 YSLEER. Trimming took 0 bases from V and 0 from J, leaving 18 bases between them. The CDR3 spans 18 residues. CDR3 sequence: CASSQDTTGVIFSYEQYF. The CDR3 DNA is TGCGCCAGCAGCCAAGATACCACCGGGGTCATTTTCTCCTACGAGCAGTACTTC.

The V and J genes are TRBV27 and TRBJ1-6; 8 bases match TRBD1. V trimming: 6 bases; J trimming: 7 bases; junction bases outside the gene matches: 11. Per germline, CDR1 MNHEY and CDR2 SMNVEV (reference sequence). The CDR3 runs 16 residues. The CDR3 loop reads CASSYNTGGGNSPLHF. CDR3 coding DNA: TGTGCCAGCAGCTACAACACAGGGGGGGGAAATTCACCCCTCCACTTT.

This rearrangement joins TRBV19 to TRBJ2-7, with 12 bases aligning to TRBD1. Germline CDR1 and CDR2: LNHDA and SQIVND (reference sequence). Trimming removed 7 bases from V and 2 bases from J; junction bases left unmatched: 6. The CDR3 extends over 15 amino acids. The CDR3 loop is CASTPGTGGTYEQYF. Here the CDR3 DNA reads TGTGCCAGTACCCCCGGGACAGGGGGCACCTACGAGCAGTACTTC.

This chain links TRBV27 with TRBJ1-1, with D unresolved. This CDR3 spans 16 amino acids. Germline V gene data show CDR1 as MNHEY and CDR2 as SMNVEV (reference sequence). The V end lost 4 bases, the J end lost 0 bases, and 15 bases lay between the germline ends. CDR3 bases: TGTGCCAGCAGTTCCTACCCAATTGGGCTGAACACTGAAGCTTTCTTT. Translated: CASSSYPIGLNTEAFF.

The chain carries TRBV6-1 and TRBJ1-1, with D tentatively TRBD1 (6 bases). CDR3 size: 15 residues. Trimming pared 3 bases from V and 5 bases from J, leaving 16 bases between. Per germline, CDR1 MNHNS and CDR2 SASEGT. This CDR3 reads CASSEVGGRGTEAFF. CDR3 DNA sequence: TGTGCCAGCAGTGAGGTTGGGGGGAGGGGGACTGAAGCTTTCTTT.

A single count supports this clone. The gene calls are TRBV11-1 and TRBJ2-7; 12 positions agree with TRBD1. V gave up 5 bases and J gave up 4 bases; unmatched junction bases: 3. The V gene's germline CDR1 is SGHAT and CDR2 FQDESV (reference sequence). The CDR3 runs 14 residues. CDR3 in DNA: TGTGCCAGCAGCAGGGACAGGGGGCAGTACGAGCAGTACTTC. Translated, it gives CASSRDRGQYEQYF.

This chain connects TRBV7-2 to TRBJ1-5, with D possibly TRBD1 on 6 matching bases. Germline lookup yields CDR1 SGHTA and CDR2 FQGNSA. Trimming left V 5 bases short and J 1 base short, with 12 bases between. CDR3 length: 15 amino acids. In DNA, the CDR3 is TGTGCCAGCAGCCCGGACAGTGGGAGCAATCAGCCCCAGCATTTT. It specifies CASSPDSGSNQPQHF.

The V call is TRBV9, the J call TRBJ2-7; 11 bases line up with TRBD1. J lost 3 bases, V lost 4 bases, and 6 bases had no gene match. This CDR3 spans 15 amino acids. Germline V gives CDR1 SGDLS, CDR2 YYNGEE. CDR3 DNA sequence: TGTGCCAGCAGCATATCCGGGACAGGGGGCTACGAGCAGTACTTC. Amino acid sequence: CASSISGTGGYEQYF. Full variable domain (missing parts from reference TRBV9 and TRBJ2-7): DSGVTQTPKHLITATGQRVTLRCSPRSGDLSVYWYQQSLDQGLQFLIQYYNGEERAKGNILERFSAQQFPDLHSELNLSSLELGDSALYFCASSISGTGGYEQYFGPGTRLTVT.

The chain couples TRBV7-3 to TRBJ2-3; 7 positions match TRBD2. Germline V gene sequence: CDR1 SGHTA, CDR2 FQGTGA. V gave up 2 bases and J gave up 4 bases; unmatched junction bases: 6. The CDR3 totals 15 residues. The CDR3 nucleotides are TGTGCCAGCAGCTTATATGGTGGGGGGGCAGATACGCAGTATTTT. Translation gives CASSLYGGGADTQYF.

This clone was detected only once. The chain joins TRBV30 to TRBJ1-1, with 7 bases lining up with TRBD1. CDR1 is GTSNPN and CDR2 is SVGIG in the germline V gene (reference sequence). This CDR3 has 12 residues. With V trimmed by 4 bases and J by 3 bases, 2 bases remained unmatched. The CDR3 protein is CAWIQGHTEAFF. The DNA for the CDR3 is TGTGCCTGGATACAGGGGCACACTGAAGCTTTCTTT. Variable domain in full (rest from reference TRBV30 and TRBJ1-1): SQTIHQWPATLVQPVGSPLSLECTVEGTSNPNLYWYRQAAGRGLQLLFYSVGIGQISSEVPQNLSASRPQDRQFILSSKKLLLSDSGFYLCAWIQGHTEAFFGQGTRLTVV.

This clone appeared once. This chain uses TRBV4-3 with TRBJ1-1; the D is unclear. Trimming stripped 1 base from V and 5 bases from J, with 17 bases between. The CDR3 is 16 residues long. Per the germline V gene, CDR1 is LGHNA and CDR2 is YSLEER. For the CDR3, the DNA is TGCGCCAGCAGCCAAGGGCAGGTCCCTTCCACTACTGAAGCTTTCTTT. Protein sequence: CASSQGQVPSTTEAFF.

The chain couples TRBV6-5 to TRBJ1-2, with TRBD1 matching over 9 bases. The ends lost 6 bases at V and 7 bases at J; junction bases unmatched: 6. The CDR3 extends over 13 amino acids. Germline loops: CDR1 MNHEY, CDR2 SVGAGI. CDR3 sequence reads: CASRKTGGSGYTF. DNA of the CDR3: TGTGCCAGCAGAAAGACAGGGGGTAGTGGCTACACCTTC.

This rearrangement joins TRBV7-2 to TRBJ2-1; 7 nucleotides line up with TRBD2. In germline, CDR1 is SGHTA, CDR2 FQGNSA. The CDR3 runs to 14 residues. With V trimmed by 1 base and J by 5 bases, 2 bases remained unmatched. The CDR3 spells CASSLGLADNEQFF. The DNA of the CDR3 is TGTGCCAGCAGCTTAGGACTAGCAGACAATGAGCAGTTCTTC.

The rearrangement uses TRBV29-1 and TRBJ1-2, with D possibly matching TRBD1 (5 bases). Trimming removed 3 bases from V and 5 bases from J, with 10 bases in between. In germline, CDR1 is SQVTM, CDR2 ANQGSEA. The CDR3 sequence is 12 residues long. The CDR3 here is CSVDDSKYGYTF. CDR3 DNA: TGCAGCGTTGACGACAGTAAATATGGCTACACCTTC.

The chain carries TRBV5-6 and TRBJ1-5, with TRBD1 matching over 7 bases. In germline, CDR1 is SGHDT, CDR2 YYEEEE. Germline trimming cut 1 base from V and 6 bases from J; bases unmatched to any gene: 4. The CDR3 consists of 14 residues. The CDR3 DNA is TGTGCCAGCAGCTTGAGACAGGGTAGTCAGCCCCAGCATTTT. Encoded protein: CASSLRQGSQPQHF.

The chain recombines TRBV6-5 with TRBJ1-2; no clear D gene. The ends were cut back, 0 bases at V and 0 bases at J, with 11 bases in the middle. The CDR3 has 16 residues. Germline V gene lookup returns CDR1 MNHEY and CDR2 SVGAGI. The CDR3 loop is CASSYSWTGANYGYTF. The CDR3 coding sequence is TGTGCCAGCAGTTACTCCTGGACTGGAGCTAACTATGGCTACACCTTC.

This clone is termed medium-sized. The chain joins TRBV4-2 to TRBJ2-3; 12 bases are a match to TRBD2. V gave up 3 bases and J gave up 4 bases; unmatched junction bases: 5. From germline, CDR1 is LGHNA and CDR2 YNFKEQ. This CDR3 has 16 amino acids. The DNA for the CDR3 is TGTGCCAGCAGCCAGACGACTAGCGGGAGTGCAGATACGCAGTATTTT. Its protein product is CASSQTTSGSADTQYF.

The chain carries TRBV6-1 and TRBJ2-5, with D possibly TRBD2 on 5 matching bases. Trimming left V 8 bases short and J 7 bases short, with 17 bases between. This CDR3 has 13 amino acids. The V gene's germline CDR1 is MNHNS and CDR2 SASEGT. The DNA for the CDR3 is TGTGCCAGCGCGAGGGAGCGTACGGGGACCCAGTACTTC. This gives the protein CASARERTGTQYF.

The chain joins TRBV19 to TRBJ1-2, with TRBD1 matching 8 bases. Germline lookup yields CDR1 LNHDA and CDR2 SQIVND (reference sequence). The V gene end was trimmed by 5 bases and the J gene end by 4 bases; junction bases not matched to a gene: 3. CDR3 length: 13 amino acids. DNA of the CDR3: TGTGCCAGTAGTGGGGACAGGATCTATGGCTACACCTTC. Its protein is CASSGDRIYGYTF. The entire variable domain, with the rest obtained from reference TRBV19 and TRBJ1-2, is as follows: DGGITQSPKYLFRKEGQNVTLSCEQNLNHDAMYWYRQDPGQGLRLIYYSQIVNDFQKGDIAEGYSVSREKKESFPLTVTSAQKNPTAFYLCASSGDRIYGYTFGSGTRLTVV.

The rearrangement links TRBV11-2 to TRBJ2-3, with TRBD2 matching over 7 bases. The germline V gene has CDR1 SGHAT and CDR2 FQNNGV. V was clipped by 7 bases and J by 2 bases; unmatched bases: 6. The CDR3 consists of 14 residues. CDR3 amino acids: CASTRTSFTDTQYF. The DNA for the CDR3 is TGTGCCAGCACCAGGACTAGTTTCACAGATACGCAGTATTTT.

This rearrangement joins TRBV5-4 to TRBJ2-7; possibly TRBD2 for D (5 bases). Germline values: CDR1 SGHNT, CDR2 YYREEE (reference sequence). Trimming removed 2 bases from V and 3 bases from J, with 9 bases in between. The CDR3 contains 13 residues. The CDR3 region has the DNA TGTGCCAGCAGCTTCCGGGAAAACTACGAGCAGTACTTC. The encoded protein is CASSFRENYEQYF.

The chain uses TRBV9 and TRBJ1-1; TRBD1 might be the D (6 bases). The CDR3 spans 13 residues. V gave up 2 bases and J gave up 7 bases, with 12 bases separating them. Germline V gives CDR1 SGDLS, CDR2 YYNGEE. The CDR3 protein is CASSVAQGGEAFF. The CDR3 DNA is TGTGCCAGCAGCGTCGCACAGGGTGGTGAAGCTTTCTTT. Together with reference TRBV9 and TRBJ1-1, the CDR3 gives the full variable domain: DSGVTQTPKHLITATGQRVTLRCSPRSGDLSVYWYQQSLDQGLQFLIQYYNGEERAKGNILERFSAQQFPDLHSELNLSSLELGDSALYFCASSVAQGGEAFFGQGTRLTVV.

The rearrangement links TRBV4-3 to TRBJ2-3; 12 bases are shared with TRBD2. CDR1 and CDR2 (germline): LGHNA, YSLEER. CDR3 length: 15 amino acids. After removal of 9 bases from V and 1 base from J, the junction contained 5 bases not matched to a gene. The CDR3 sequence: CASASGGARTDTQYF. For the CDR3, the DNA is TGCGCCAGTGCTAGCGGGGGGGCCCGCACAGATACGCAGTATTTT.

This clone has just one count. The chain has TRBV4-3 and TRBJ2-5, with 10 bases fitting TRBD1. CDR3 length: 15 residues. Looked up from germline, CDR1 is LGHNA and CDR2 is YSLEER. V was pared by 5 bases and J by 4 bases, with 7 bases of the junction left unmatched. The CDR3 here is CASSIRTGGGETQYF. CDR3 in DNA: TGCGCCAGCAGCATTCGGACAGGGGGAGGAGAGACCCAGTACTTC.